The 13 T cell receptor beta chains reported below all come from one sample, sequenced in a study of blood T cell repertoires in COVID-19. The protocol was immunoSEQ multiplex PCR, while the TCRdb copy is restricted to in-frame clones and leaves out a portion. This sample has 400,000 to 450,000 clones; around 88% occur once, and the top ten carry over 10%. The specimen sequenced was peripheral blood. These receptors all stem from a woman aged 50 to 65 with COVID-19, enrolled during active disease.

The chain joins TRBV6-5 to TRBJ2-7; D unclear. Looked up from germline, CDR1 is MNHEY and CDR2 is SVGAGI. This CDR3 contains 11 residues. V was trimmed by 10 bases and J by 3 bases, leaving 10 bases between them. As DNA, the CDR3 is TGTGCCACTAGACGGAGCTACGAGCAGTACTTC. This translates into CATRRSYEQYF.

For this clone: At the DNA level, this CDR3 is encoded by other sequences in the same sample as well. V gene TRBV4-1 combines with J gene TRBJ2-1, with 11 nucleotides matching TRBD2. Germline CDR1 and CDR2: MGHRA and YSYEKL. This CDR3 region has 16 residues. The V gene end was trimmed by 2 bases and the J gene end by 5 bases; junction bases not matched to a gene: 5. CDR3 in amino acids: CASSQSLAGGNNEQFF. The CDR3 coding sequence is TGCGCCAGCAGCCAATCCTTAGCGGGGGGGAACAATGAGCAGTTCTTC.

The J gene is TRBJ1-1, the V gene TRBV6-2 or TRBV6-3; no reliable D call. Germline V CDR1 and CDR2: MNHEY, SVGEGT. Trimming left V 6 bases short and J 0 bases short, with 14 bases between. The CDR3 is 15 amino acids. Here the CDR3 DNA reads TGTGCCAGCAGCCCTACGGGATACATGAACACTGAAGCTTTCTTT. Translated, it gives CASSPTGYMNTEAFF.

This CDR3 reads CASSLDTAYEQYF. The CDR3 region has the DNA TGTGCCAGCAGCTTAGACACAGCCTACGAGCAGTACTTC. This chain connects TRBV7-2 to TRBJ2-7; D remains unclear. V lost 1 base and J 2 bases, leaving 6 bases between the germline ends. The germline gives CDR1 SGHTA, CDR2 FQGNSA. The CDR3 runs 13 residues.

This rearrangement joins TRBV28 to TRBJ1-5; D gene unclear. This CDR3 is built from 13 residues. The germline gives CDR1 MDHEN, CDR2 SYDVKM. The germline V and J ends were trimmed by 10 bases and 4 bases, with 14 bases remaining between them. The CDR3 sequence is CATQEVFNQPQHF. The CDR3 DNA follows: TGTGCCACCCAAGAGGTTTTTAATCAGCCCCAGCATTTT.

The gene calls are TRBV28 and TRBJ2-1, with D maybe TRBD2 (6 bases). Germline V gene sequence: CDR1 MDHEN, CDR2 SYDVKM. V was trimmed by 6 bases and J by 9 bases, leaving 18 bases between them. CDR3 length: 14 residues. Written as DNA, the CDR3 is TGTGCCAGCAGGTTTCAAGGGCGGGGAGGTGAGCAGTTCTTC. This gives the protein CASRFQGRGGEQFF.

This chain uses TRBV7-3 with TRBJ1-4, with TRBD1 as a possible D gene (5 bases). The V gene lost 4 bases and the J gene lost 0 bases, with 12 bases spanning the gap. Germline CDR1 is SGHTA and CDR2 is FQGTGA. CDR3 size: 16 residues. The CDR3 here is CASSSQTDATNEKLFF. The CDR3 DNA reads as TGTGCCAGCAGCTCCCAGACAGACGCAACTAATGAAAAACTGTTTTTT.

The V call is TRBV28, the J call TRBJ2-4, with 7 bases lining up with TRBD1. The CDR3 is made up of 13 amino acids. J lost 7 bases, V lost 5 bases, and 5 bases had no gene match. In germline, CDR1 is MDHEN, CDR2 SYDVKM. CDR3 in amino acids: CASSRQGENIQYF. The CDR3 region has the DNA TGTGCCAGCAGTCGACAGGGTGAGAACATTCAGTACTTC.

In this sample, this clone turned up once. The rearrangement links TRBV3-1 (or the pseudogene TRBV3-2) to TRBJ2-7, with 14 nucleotides matching TRBD2. The germline gives CDR1 LGHDT, CDR2 YNNKEL (reference sequence). V trimming: 3 bases; J trimming: 9 bases; junction bases outside the gene matches: 7. The CDR3 has 15 amino acids. DNA of the CDR3: TGTGCCAGCAGCCATGGAGGACTAGCGGGGGGCCCGCAGTACTTC. This encodes CASSHGGLAGGPQYF.

This rearrangement joins TRBV29-1 to TRBJ1-3, with 9 bases identical to TRBD1. Trimming removed 7 bases from V and 4 bases from J; junction bases left unmatched: 8. Germline CDR1 is SQVTM and CDR2 is ANQGSEA. CDR3 length equals 14 residues. CDR3 in amino acids: CSASGTGRGNTIYF. The CDR3 coding sequence is TGCAGCGCCAGTGGGACAGGGCGGGGAAACACCATATATTTT. Filled out from reference TRBV29-1 and TRBJ1-3, the complete variable domain reads SAVISQKPSRDICQRGTSLTIQCQVDSQVTMMFWYRQQPGQSLTLIATANQGSEATYESGFVIDKFPISRPNLTFSTLTVSNMSPEDSSIYLCSASGTGRGNTIYFGEGSWLTVV.

The chain recombines TRBV3-1 (or the pseudogene TRBV3-2) with TRBJ2-7; D unresolved. Trimming stripped 0 bases from V and 0 bases from J, with 9 bases between. The germline V gene has CDR1 LGHDT and CDR2 YNNKEL (reference sequence). The CDR3 is 15 residues long. The CDR3 DNA follows: TGTGCCAGCAGCCAAGACCCAGCGCTCTCCTACGAGCAGTACTTC. It codes for CASSQDPALSYEQYF.

The chain employs TRBV2 and TRBJ2-7; 7 bases are a match to TRBD1. The germline V gene encodes CDR1 SNHLY and CDR2 FYNNEI. The CDR3 is 15 amino acids. V was pared by 6 bases and J by 0 bases, with 8 bases of the junction left unmatched. CDR3 amino acids: CASSPQGVASYEQYF. CDR3 in DNA: TGTGCCAGCAGCCCTCAGGGGGTCGCCTCCTACGAGCAGTACTTC.

The chain uses TRBV7-9 and TRBJ1-6; D ambiguous. The ends were cut back, 8 bases at V and 14 bases at J, with 13 bases in the middle. Looked up from germline, CDR1 is SEHNR and CDR2 is FQNEAQ (reference sequence). The CDR3 has 11 amino acids. The CDR3 region is CASGGEATLHF. CDR3 nucleotide sequence: TGTGCCAGCGGCGGTGAGGCCACCCTCCACTTT.